One and the same sample provided the 30 T cell receptor beta chains below, sequenced in a study of blood T cell repertoires in COVID-19. Repertoires were generated with immunoSEQ multiplex PCR, while TCRdb's copy carries only in-frame clones and drops some. The repertoire includes some 300,000 clones, over 85% of them detected once, and just under 9.5% sits in the top ten. The sequenced sample was PBMCs or T cells enriched from blood (not recorded which). These receptors all stem from a woman in her 30s who had recovered from COVID-19.

This clone showed up just a few times. The chain combines TRBV27 with TRBJ1-3; TRBD1 agrees at 7 bases. Germline values: CDR1 MNHEY, CDR2 SMNVEV (reference sequence). This CDR3 has 14 residues. V trimming: 5 bases; J trimming: 8 bases; junction bases outside the gene matches: 9. The CDR3 sequence is CASSLRTGPYTIYF. The DNA of the CDR3 is TGTGCCAGCAGTCTACGGACAGGTCCATACACCATATATTTT.

This chain links TRBV4-2 with TRBJ2-3; 11 bases align to TRBD2. After removal of 1 base from V and 2 bases from J, the junction contained 2 bases not matched to a gene. The germline V gene has CDR1 LGHNA and CDR2 YNFKEQ. The CDR3 loop spans 16 amino acids. CDR3 coding DNA: TGTGCCAGCAGCCAAGGACTAGCGGGAACCACAGATACGCAGTATTTT. Protein: CASSQGLAGTTDTQYF.

The chain links TRBV6-4 to TRBJ1-2, with TRBD1 matching 8 bases. Per the germline V gene, CDR1 is MRHNA and CDR2 is SNTAGT. J was trimmed by 8 bases and V by 6 bases; bases with no gene match: 11. The CDR3 contains 14 residues. CDR3: CASSPDRAGRGYTF. CDR3 sequence (DNA): TGTGCCAGCAGCCCGGACAGGGCGGGTCGGGGCTACACCTTC.

V and J are TRBV6-5 and TRBJ2-2; D not certain. The CDR3 has 13 residues. Trimming took 0 bases from V and 7 from J, leaving 6 bases between them. Germline-derived CDR1 and CDR2 are MNHEY and SVGAGI. Written as DNA, the CDR3 is TGTGCCAGCAGTTACTCGCTGAGCGGGGAGCTGTTTTTT. Translated: CASSYSLSGELFF.

This chain connects TRBV12-5 to TRBJ1-5; D not certain. The V and J ends lost 1 base and 4 bases respectively, with 5 bases between them. The CDR3 totals 13 residues. In germline, CDR1 is LGHNT, CDR2 FRNRAP. The CDR3 DNA reads TGTGCTAGTGGTTTGGACCTAAATCAGCCCCAGCATTTT. Translated, it gives CASGLDLNQPQHF.

This chain connects TRBV28 to TRBJ1-2; 9 bases align to TRBD1. Germline V gives CDR1 MDHEN, CDR2 SYDVKM. Germline trimming cut 6 bases from V and 11 bases from J; bases unmatched to any gene: 19. This CDR3 spans 16 amino acids. The CDR3 coding sequence is TGTGCCAGCAGAACAACGGACAGGGGTCTTTCCAGGGGTTACACCTTC. Translated: CASRTTDRGLSRGYTF.

The chain recombines TRBV4-1 with TRBJ2-7; 11 bases agree with TRBD2. The germline V gene has CDR1 MGHRA and CDR2 YSYEKL. Trimming removed 1 base from V and 2 bases from J; junction bases left unmatched: 4. CDR3 length: 16 residues. CDR3 bases: TGCGCCAGCAGCCAAGCGCTAGCGGGAGGTGCCTACGAGCAGTACTTC. As protein: CASSQALAGGAYEQYF.

J is TRBJ2-5 and V is TRBV7-8, with 7 positions matching TRBD1. Per germline, CDR1 SGHVS and CDR2 FQNEAQ. Trimming took 4 bases from V and 4 from J; bases not matched to a gene: 27. The CDR3 spans 21 residues. CDR3 sequence: CASSYWLGHAPGGRVLETQYF. The CDR3 bases are TGTGCCAGCAGCTATTGGCTTGGTCACGCCCCAGGGGGTCGGGTCCTAGAGACCCAGTACTTC.

The chain uses TRBV11-2 and TRBJ2-5; D perhaps matches TRBD2 (6 bases). The ends were cut back, 7 bases at V and 3 bases at J, with 12 bases in the middle. The CDR3 length is 13 residues. Germline V gene sequence: CDR1 SGHAT, CDR2 FQNNGV. CDR3 bases: TGTGCCAGCACCCTAACGGGAGAAGAGACCCAGTACTTC. Its translation is CASTLTGEETQYF.

V is TRBV3-1 (or the pseudogene TRBV3-2) and J is TRBJ1-2; tentatively, D is TRBD1 (6 bases). Per the germline V gene, CDR1 is LGHDT and CDR2 is YNNKEL (reference sequence). V lost 4 bases to trimming and J lost 4 bases, with 13 bases between them. The CDR3 has 14 amino acids. The CDR3 bases are TGTGCCAGCAGCCCCAGGGGTCAGGGCTATGGCTACACCTTC. It encodes CASSPRGQGYGYTF.

The chain couples TRBV10-3 to TRBJ2-3; D gene uncertain. The V end lost 3 bases, the J end lost 0 bases, and 10 bases lay between the germline ends. This CDR3 is 15 amino acids long. Germline V lookup: CDR1 ENHRY, CDR2 SYGVKD. CDR3 loop: CAISDGGTSTDTQYF. The CDR3 DNA sequence: TGTGCCATCAGTGATGGCGGAACTAGCACAGATACGCAGTATTTT.

The chain has TRBV4-1 and TRBJ2-5; TRBD2 matches 11 bases. Germline assignment: CDR1 MGHRA and CDR2 YSYEKL. The CDR3 has 19 amino acids. V gave up 0 bases and J gave up 3 bases; unmatched junction bases: 12. The CDR3 loop reads CASSQDGVETSGIEETQYF. The DNA for the CDR3 is TGCGCCAGCAGCCAAGACGGTGTGGAGACTAGCGGGATCGAAGAGACCCAGTACTTC.

V usage is TRBV6-5 and J usage is TRBJ1-2, with D uncertain. Deletions cut 0 bases from V and 2 bases from J, with 13 bases between. The CDR3 covers 16 residues. The germline gives CDR1 MNHEY, CDR2 SVGAGI. The CDR3 here is CASSYSANTLNYGYTF. The CDR3 DNA sequence: TGTGCCAGCAGTTACTCTGCCAATACTCTGAACTATGGCTACACCTTC.

The J gene is TRBJ2-1, the V gene TRBV28; maybe TRBD2 (5 bases). Trimming cost V 10 bases and J 6 bases, with 16 bases left between them. This CDR3 is built from 13 residues. Germline V lookup: CDR1 MDHEN, CDR2 SYDVKM. This CDR3 reads CATNLGGSNEQFF. CDR3 coding DNA: TGTGCCACCAACTTAGGAGGTAGCAATGAGCAGTTCTTC.

The rearrangement uses TRBV10-3 and TRBJ1-4; D perhaps matches TRBD1 (5 bases). Trimming took off 5 bases at V and 0 bases at J, with 10 bases between the two ends. The germline V gene encodes CDR1 ENHRY and CDR2 SYGVKD. CDR3 size: 15 residues. The CDR3 loop is CAISTTGATNEKLFF. The CDR3 DNA is TGTGCCATCAGTACCACAGGAGCAACTAATGAAAAACTGTTTTTT.

This sequence joins TRBV18 and TRBJ1-6; D may be TRBD1 (6 bases). Germline V gives CDR1 KGHSH, CDR2 LQKENI. Between the trimmed V and J ends, which lost 2 bases and 5 bases, there was a span of 7 bases. The length of the CDR3 is 14 residues. CDR3 protein: CASSPYRDNSPLHF. The CDR3 bases are TGTGCCAGCTCACCATACAGGGATAATTCACCCCTCCACTTT.

The chain couples TRBV6-5 to TRBJ2-1, with D uncertain. V shed 8 bases and J shed 0 bases, with 8 bases lying between them. This CDR3 is 13 amino acids long. Germline CDR1 is MNHEY and CDR2 is SVGAGI. Here the CDR3 reads CASSLSSYNEQFF. The CDR3 DNA reads TGTGCCAGCTCCTTGAGCTCCTACAATGAGCAGTTCTTC.

This clone was picked up a small number of times. The rearrangement links TRBV2 to TRBJ1-4; possible D gene TRBD1, 6 bases. Per germline, CDR1 SNHLY and CDR2 FYNNEI. There are 13 residues in the CDR3. V was clipped by 8 bases and J by 5 bases, with 12 bases between them. CDR3 DNA sequence: TGTGCCAGCGGGACGGACAGCAATGAAAAACTGTTTTTT. As protein: CASGTDSNEKLFF.

This chain joins TRBV19 and TRBJ2-1; D possibly corresponds to TRBD2 (6 bases). Germline CDR1 and CDR2: LNHDA and SQIVND (reference sequence). This CDR3 has 16 amino acids. Deletions cut 5 bases from V and 1 base from J, with 15 bases between. CDR3 coding DNA: TGTGCCAGTAGTCCCGGAGGGGCCTTTTCCTACAATGAGCAGTTCTTC. Translation gives CASSPGGAFSYNEQFF.

This sequence joins TRBV15 and TRBJ1-2; a weak D match, TRBD1 (6 bases). The CDR3 has 15 amino acids. Germline V lookup: CDR1 LNHNV, CDR2 YYDKDF (reference sequence). Trimming left V 0 bases short and J 5 bases short, with 13 bases between. The CDR3, as DNA: TGTGCCACCAGCAGAGAGTACAGGGAGTATTATGGCTACACCTTC. This translates into CATSREYREYYGYTF.

The chain combines TRBV14 with TRBJ2-3; D is perhaps TRBD2 (5 bases). With 1 base removed from V and 0 bases from J, the gap between germline ends came to 23 bases. This CDR3 region has 20 residues. The germline V gene has CDR1 SGHDN and CDR2 FVKESK. The CDR3 is CASSQGDYDDTLTSTDTQYF. The CDR3 nucleotides are TGTGCCAGCAGCCAAGGCGACTACGACGACACATTGACTAGCACAGATACGCAGTATTTT.

V usage is TRBV3-1 (or the pseudogene TRBV3-2) and J usage is TRBJ2-7; D ambiguous. CDR1 LGHDT and CDR2 YNNKEL come from the germline V gene (reference sequence). The CDR3 loop spans 15 amino acids. V was clipped by 1 base and J by 0 bases, with 10 bases between them. CDR3: CASSQVWRSSYEQYF. DNA for the CDR3: TGTGCCAGCAGCCAAGTCTGGCGGAGCTCCTACGAGCAGTACTTC.

This chain joins TRBV2 and TRBJ2-7; 8 positions match TRBD1. Trimming removed 7 bases from V and 0 bases from J; junction bases left unmatched: 8. The CDR3 has 15 residues. Germline V gives CDR1 SNHLY, CDR2 FYNNEI. The CDR3 DNA reads as TGTGCCAGCACCAAAGGACAGGGACACTCCTACGAGCAGTACTTC. It codes for CASTKGQGHSYEQYF.

The V and J genes are TRBV15 and TRBJ2-1, with a tentative D call TRBD2 (5 bases). Germline V CDR1 and CDR2: LNHNV, YYDKDF (reference sequence). Trimming took off 0 bases at V and 6 bases at J, with 12 bases between the two ends. This CDR3 contains 15 residues. This CDR3 reads CATSRDGSIANEQFF. The CDR3, as DNA: TGTGCCACCAGCAGAGATGGGAGTATCGCCAATGAGCAGTTCTTC.

This chain links TRBV4-1 with TRBJ2-7; D is uncertain. The CDR3 covers 14 residues. Trimming removed 5 bases from V and 1 base from J, with 12 bases in between. The germline V gene encodes CDR1 MGHRA and CDR2 YSYEKL. In nucleotides, the CDR3 is TGCGCCAGCAGCTCATTAGTAGATTCCTACGAGCAGTACTTC. It specifies CASSSLVDSYEQYF.

This clone was observed a handful of times. The rearrangement uses TRBV10-3 and TRBJ2-7; tentative D call: TRBD1 (6 bases). The germline CDR1 and CDR2 sequences are ENHRY and SYGVKD. The V and J ends lost 6 bases and 2 bases respectively, with 14 bases between them. The CDR3 has 14 residues. Here the CDR3 reads CAISFGTHTYEQYF. CDR3 in DNA: TGTGCCATCAGCTTCGGGACACATACCTACGAGCAGTACTTC.

This sequence joins TRBV9 and TRBJ1-1; the match to TRBD1 covers 8 bases. The CDR3 is made up of 14 amino acids. Germline V gene sequence: CDR1 SGDLS, CDR2 YYNGEE. With V trimmed by 0 bases and J by 3 bases, 1 base remained unmatched. DNA of the CDR3: TGTGCCAGCAGCGTAGCAGGGGGCCACACTGAAGCTTTCTTT. Protein product: CASSVAGGHTEAFF.

The V call is TRBV6-2 or TRBV6-3, the J call TRBJ1-5; 11 bases fit TRBD1. The CDR3 has 15 amino acids. The V segment lost 5 bases and the J segment 7 bases; nucleotides outside the gene matches: 7. Germline CDR1 is MNHEY and CDR2 is SVGEGT. The CDR3 region is CASSPGQGARQPQHF. The CDR3 nucleotides read TGTGCCAGCAGTCCCGGACAGGGGGCACGGCAGCCCCAGCATTTT.

V gene TRBV28 combines with J gene TRBJ1-6; a weak D match, TRBD1 (6 bases). V was pared by 3 bases and J by 5 bases, with 14 bases between. Germline V gene lookup returns CDR1 MDHEN and CDR2 SYDVKM. CDR3 length: 16 residues. The CDR3 nucleotides are TGTGCCAGCAGTTTTTCAAGGGGGGGTCATAATTCACCCCTCCACTTT. It encodes CASSFSRGGHNSPLHF.

The chain uses TRBV16 and TRBJ1-1; 8 nucleotides line up with TRBD1. The CDR3 totals 15 residues. Germline CDR1 is KGHSY and CDR2 is FQNENV. V shed 0 bases, J shed 1 base, and the junction held 1 base outside the gene matches. CDR3 coding DNA: TGTGCCAGCAGCCAATCGGGGACAGGGAACACTGAAGCTTTCTTT. Encoded protein: CASSQSGTGNTEAFF.